This paragraph reports one T cell receptor beta chain. The clone's antigen remains unknown. No clone much larger than this one lies a single base away; base qualities are absent. The immunoSEQ Assay was used to sequence TCRbeta CDR3 regions. After extraction, genomic DNA underwent amplification by bias-controlled multiplex PCR, followed by high-throughput sequencing. The published analysis was carried out like this. To quantify the absolute abundance of every unique TCRbeta CDR3 region, sequences were collapsed and filtered. T cell fraction was estimated by normalizing TCRbeta template counts to usable DNA, which was measured by amplifying reference genes present in all nucleated cells. Repertoire TCRs were annotated as SARS-CoV-2-specific by exact matching of V gene, CDR3 amino acid sequence and J gene to a known reactive TCR set. MIRA supplied the reference SARS-CoV-2 TCR set, which was filtered for enrichment in COVID-19-positive ImmuneCODE repertoires so that public or cross-reactive TCRs were removed. Using the MIRA antigens, annotated TCRs were further analysed by specific ORF or by position within an ORF. Breadth was defined as annotated unique rearrangements over total unique productive rearrangements; depth was the summed frequency of those rearrangements. Group comparisons of TCR breadth used two-sided Wilcoxon rank-sum tests. TCRdb's version of the immuneACCESS table is confined to in-frame rearrangements and falls short of the full clone set. An unresolved V gene accounts for under half of the shortfall where checked; the remainder is of unknown origin. Clone size and V and J calls were adopted from that table, with D and trimming inferred from the DNA. Here the sample has around 300,000 clones; more than 85% occur a single time. The ten largest clones take up around 5% of the sample.

This sample stems from a study of Ad26.COV2.S vaccination and SARS-CoV-2 variants (dated by TCRdb to the early 2020s). For context, the study as a whole: Vaccine-arm donors came from COV1001, a multicentre, randomized, double-blind, placebo-controlled phase I-IIa trial of Ad26.COV2.S in healthy adults. Participants in the trial were split at random into five groups of five each, receiving low-dose or high-dose Ad26.COV2.S once or twice, or else placebo on both occasions. Ad26.COV2.S was administered intramuscularly at a dose of 5x10^10 or 1x10^11 viral particles, either as one shot or as two shots given 56 days apart. The TCR-sequenced set comprised about 32 samples: approximately 19 Ad26.COV2.S vaccine recipients, 5 placebo recipients and 8 SARS-CoV-2 convalescent individuals. The specificity and breadth of SARS-CoV-2-reactive T cell receptors after Ad26.COV2.S vaccination were assessed by TCRbeta repertoire sequencing. Investigators remained blinded to trial group allocation during experiments and outcome assessment.

Paper-wide results and their limitations: After vaccination, spike-specific CD8+ and CD4+ T cell responses were reported to show substantial breadth. Non-spike TCR breadth was comparable between vaccine and placebo recipients, consistent with the vaccine containing only spike. The study was not powered to compare responses between vaccine doses or regimens. The authors noted that the TCR breadth and depth analyses may have underestimated total T cell responses. Spike-specific TCR breadth was higher in Ad26.COV2.S recipients than in placebo recipients (P = 0.0014).

The treatment or condition label corresponds to: over 15 received Ad26.COV2.S at low or high dose, single or two shots; about 5 received placebo; per-sample allocation not given. Repertoires of vaccine and placebo recipients were sequenced from samples collected on day 63 after the first injection. Cohort 1b enrolled some 25 adults aged 18-55 years at a single site in Boston, USA, between 29 July and 7 August 2020. Ad26.COV2.S was a replication-incompetent adenovirus type 26 vector expressing a prefusion-stabilized SARS-CoV-2 spike protein from the original Wuhan strain. The receptor was isolated from a person aged 18-60 years who received the Ad26.COV2.S COVID-19 vaccine or a placebo. The material sequenced was peripheral blood, taken in a trial of Ad26.COV2.S vaccine versus placebo.

Here is the DNA: TGTGCCAGCAGCTTAAATGGGGTCGGACATTCACCCCTCCACTTT. This yields the protein CASSLNGVGHSPLHF. The chain is assembled from TRBV7-2 and TRBJ1-6, with the D segment identity uncertain. V is pared back by 2 bases and J by 8 bases, with 13 bases lying between the germline termini. Inclusive of the bounding cysteine and phenylalanine, the CDR3 is 15 residues long. The CDR3 DNA has 45 bases and is translated from base 1. The germline V gene encodes CDR1 SGHTA and CDR2 FQGNSA.